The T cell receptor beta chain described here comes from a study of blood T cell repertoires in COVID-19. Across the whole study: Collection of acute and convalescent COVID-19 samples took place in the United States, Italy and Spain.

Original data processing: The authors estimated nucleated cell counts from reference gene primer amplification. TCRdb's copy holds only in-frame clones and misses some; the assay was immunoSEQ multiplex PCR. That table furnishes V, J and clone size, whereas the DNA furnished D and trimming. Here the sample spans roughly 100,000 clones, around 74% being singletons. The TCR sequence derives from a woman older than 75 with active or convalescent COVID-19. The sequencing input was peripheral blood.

CDR3 nucleotides: TGTGCCAGCAGCCCGACAGGGGGCTCGAATTCACCCCTCCACTTT. Translating gives CASSPTGGSNSPLHF. The V and J genes are TRBV14 and TRBJ1-6; TRBD1 agrees at 10 bases. V lost 4 bases, J lost 7 bases, and 4 bases stayed unmatched. CDR1 is SGHDN and CDR2 is FVKESK in the germline V gene. There are 15 residues in the CDR3.